This T cell receptor (beta chain) stems from a study of radiotherapy plus CTLA-4 blockade in lung cancer. The germline CDR1 and CDR2 sequences are KGHSH and LQKENI. After removal of 3 bases from V and 1 base from J, the junction contained 8 bases not matched to a gene. The CDR3 totals 16 residues. TCRdb's table, derived via immunoSEQ multiplex PCR, lists solely in-frame clones and lacks some. The sample comprises 43,000 or so clones, 73% of which are singletons, and around 3.3% rests with the top ten. The chain couples TRBV18 to TRBJ2-7, with 8 bases matching TRBD2. Sequences were derived from peripheral blood, sampled from a patient treated with radiotherapy plus ipilimumab. This TCR was recovered from a human donor with non-small cell lung cancer who had a complete response to radiotherapy plus ipilimumab. CDR3 DNA sequence: TGTGCCAGCTCACCCGCCCAGCGGGGGAATTCCTACGAGCAGTACTTC. This gives the protein CASSPAQRGNSYEQYF.